This T cell receptor beta chain was identified during a study of vaccination effects on CD4 cells after COVID-19 (dated by TCRdb to the early 2020s). At the level of the whole study: Each participant got two doses of an mRNA SARS-CoV-2 vaccine, either BNT162b2 or mRNA-1273. Pre-vaccine samples were collected from a couple of convalescent patients 16 days and one week before the first dose, corresponding to 142 and 148 days after COVID-19 diagnosis. SARS-CoV-2 spike-specific CD4+ TCR repertoires were compared before and after mRNA vaccination in COVID-19 convalescent patients and in infection-naive vaccine recipients. Cultures from other donors in the study were sequenced using the Oncomine TCR Beta short-read assay on an Illumina iSeq 100. The full study included 10 to 11 COVID-19 convalescent patients and a few SARS-CoV-2-naive healthy vaccine recipients. Study-wide findings and limitations: Among convalescent patients, the spike-reactive repertoire after vaccination was made up mainly of new vaccine-induced clones that were largely distinct from the clones induced by infection. The study was limited by a small number of convalescent patients and lacked early post-infection timepoints. Both infection-induced and vaccine-induced clones contracted markedly at late post-vaccination timepoints, which is consistent with waning T cell responses.

In the ViraFEST assay, PBMC were stimulated with viral peptide pools, and antigen-specific CD4+ T cell clonotypes were then identified by expansion using TCR sequencing. After around 10 days of culture, CD4+ T cells were isolated with the EasySep CD4+ T cell isolation kit. PCR-confirmed SARS-CoV-2 infection had occurred in convalescent patients between March and December 2020, before the Alpha, Beta and Delta variants emerged in the United States. Each well held two million PBMC cultured in IMDM containing about 5.4% human AB serum, 8 to 10 IU/ml IL-2 and gentamicin, along with 10 ug/ml peptides. On days 3 and 7, half of the culture medium was replaced with fresh IL-2-containing medium. Unless otherwise noted, each peptide stimulation condition was cultured in triplicate wells. PBMC were separated from whole blood using Ficoll-Paque Plus gradient centrifugation and were then either cryopreserved at -140C or used fresh. The spike proteins of SARS-CoV-2 and of the common cold coronaviruses HCoV-NL63, HCoV-OC43 and HCoV-229E were spanned by overlapping peptide pools. Genomic DNA was extracted from cultured CD4+ T cells with the QIAamp micro DNA kit.

About this clone: The antigen this receptor binds is unknown. No base-level quality is on record; no much larger clone is a single base apart.

Measured from the cysteine to the phenylalanine, the CDR3 is 15 residues long. The entry retains the CDR3 DNA only, 45 bases that are in frame from base 1. CDR1 is given as LNHDA and CDR2 as SQIVND, both from the germline V gene (reference sequence). Trimming takes 6 bases from V and 5 bases from J, and the germline ends sit 19 bases apart. Libraries were made using the immunoSEQ multiplex PCR assay. DNA from the cultured, isolated CD4+ T cells was subjected to TCR beta CDR3 sequencing. The study's own analysis went as follows. Non-productive TCR sequences were discarded, and reads were trimmed to the CDR3 region, with only CDR3s of 7 or more amino acids retained. Antigen-specific clonotypes were identified with the MANAFEST web app by comparing expansion in peptide wells against reference cultures. Positive clones required FDR<0.05 expansion versus reference and all other wells, odds ratio above 5, and frequency above 0.1% in two replicate wells. Clonotypes significantly expanded in SARS-CoV-2 spike wells and in at least one common cold coronavirus spike condition were defined as cross-reactive. CDR3 similarity was assessed by Levenshtein distance using the stringdist R package, and unrooted trees were constructed with ape in R 3.6.1. The source is immuneACCESS, and TCRdb retained only in-frame sequences with V and J called. Part of the clones is not carried over; for the studies checked, unresolved V genes explain less than half of this, and the remainder is unexplained. From that table come the V and J calls and clone size; the DNA was used to work out D and trimming. The sample table holds fewer than 25,000 clones, of which approximately 79% were seen once. The ten top clones hold around a sixth of the sample.

Recombination connected TRBV19 to TRBJ1-1, with the D gene uncertain. The material sequenced was CD4+ T cells from PBMCs cultured with SARS-CoV-2 spike peptides, taken before COVID-19 vaccination. What the cell subset or site label conveys for this sample: SARS-CoV-2 spike overlapping peptide pool stimulation. This clonotype originated in a human donor who had a prior SARS-CoV-2 infection. Read as DNA, the sequence is TGTGCCAGTAGCTATAGTTGGCGAAAGGTAACTGAAGCTTTCTTT. Its translation reads: CASSYSWRKVTEAFF.